Included here is one T cell receptor (beta chain) sequence, with context. The antigen remains unidentified. The record originates from a study of memory CD4+ T cells and cytomegalovirus serostatus. Study-wide background: Donors were healthy Belgian adults, 8 to 10 CMV seropositive and 20 to 30 seronegative. Study-level results: A US-trained random forest predicted CMV serostatus with median AUC around 0.9. Of 150 to 200 reported CMV TCRbeta sequences, under 70 were found in memory CD4+ repertoires.

In the study's own analysis: Out-of-frame sequences were removed, leaving 2 million to 2.5 million distinct TCRbeta sequences. The assay was immunoSEQ multiplex PCR, and TCRdb's table has in-frame clones only and misses some. That table supplies the V and J calls and clone size; D and trimming were determined from the DNA. The sample yields 65,000 to 95,000 clones, roughly 80% seen once. This CDR3 contains 15 residues. The V segment lost 3 bases and the J segment 5 bases; nucleotides outside the gene matches: 7. Germline V gives CDR1 LNHNV, CDR2 YYDKDF (reference sequence). Single viable CD3+CD4+CD8-CD45RO+ cells were sorted as the memory CD4+ T cells.

The chain uses TRBV15 and TRBJ2-5, with 9 bases fitting TRBD1. Sequencing input: memory CD4+ T cells from blood. The sequence was collected from an adult in good health and CMV-seronegative. The CDR3 spells CATSRDRGLGETQYF. For the CDR3, the DNA is TGTGCCACCAGCAGGGACAGGGGCTTAGGGGAGACCCAGTACTTC.